One and the same sample provided the 5 T cell receptor beta chains below, sequenced in a study of lymphopenia after photon versus proton radiotherapy. Libraries were prepared by immunoSEQ multiplex PCR; TCRdb keeps only in-frame clonotypes and omits some of them. Here the sample spans under 80,000 clones, 70% to 90% being singletons. Sequencing used peripheral blood, obtained from a patient treated with photon-based radiotherapy. These receptors were collected from a man aged 35-49 years with gastric cancer.

The J gene is TRBJ1-6, the V gene TRBV7-2; TRBD1 aligns across 9 bases. The CDR3 sequence is 15 residues long. The V gene end was trimmed by 7 bases and the J gene end by 9 bases; junction bases not matched to a gene: 10. Germline assignment: CDR1 SGHTA and CDR2 FQGNSA. This CDR3 is CASIRDRASGSPLHF. In DNA, the CDR3 is TGTGCCAGCATCCGGGACAGGGCGAGTGGTTCACCCCTCCACTTT.

This CDR3 reads CASSQERGYGYTF. In nucleotides, the CDR3 is TGCGCCAGCAGCCAAGAGCGCGGCTATGGCTACACCTTC. This chain uses TRBV4-3 with TRBJ1-2; D is unresolved. The CDR3 covers 13 residues. The ends were cut back, 0 bases at V and 4 bases at J, with 6 bases in the middle. Per the germline V gene, CDR1 is LGHNA and CDR2 is YSLEER.

J is TRBJ2-1 and V is TRBV11-2; D unclear. Trimming removed 5 bases at V and 10 bases at J, with 15 bases between. Germline CDR1 is SGHAT and CDR2 is FQNNGV. The CDR3 contains 13 residues. CDR3 amino acids: CASSKVLTREQFF. CDR3 nucleotides: TGTGCCAGCAGCAAAGTCCTGACCCGGGAGCAGTTCTTC.

This chain links TRBV5-6 with TRBJ2-2; TRBD1 matches at 11 bases. CDR1 and CDR2 (germline): SGHDT, YYEEEE. The CDR3 consists of 15 residues. J was trimmed by 6 bases and V by 4 bases; bases with no gene match: 5. The chain's CDR3 is CASSLGTGGAGELFF. In DNA form, the CDR3 reads TGTGCCAGCAGCCTCGGGACAGGGGGAGCCGGGGAGCTGTTTTTT.

The chain uses TRBV5-4 and TRBJ1-1; 11 bases match TRBD1. The germline gives CDR1 SGHNT, CDR2 YYREEE (reference sequence). CDR3 size: 14 residues. V dropped 7 bases and J dropped 1; count of bases not matched to a gene: 3. The CDR3 region is CASGQGARNTEAFF. DNA for the CDR3: TGTGCCAGCGGACAGGGGGCCCGGAACACTGAAGCTTTCTTT.